The 26 T cell receptor beta chains given below trace back to one sample, sequenced in a study of cytomegalovirus exposure and HLA in healthy donors. PCR primers comprised 60 Vbeta and 13 Jbeta primers. Assay used: immunoSEQ multiplex PCR; TCRdb lists only in-frame clones, some missing. The sample lists some 120,000 clones, roughly 80% seen once, with under 3.5% in the top ten. The sample taken for sequencing was PBMCs. The receptor source for this set is a woman between 45 and 65 years old in good health and CMV-seronegative.

The rearrangement joins TRBV28 to TRBJ2-7; TRBD2 matches 15 bases. V dropped 6 bases and J dropped 4; count of bases not matched to a gene: 7. CDR3 length: 16 residues. Germline lookup yields CDR1 MDHEN and CDR2 SYDVKM. The CDR3 region is CASSLGLAGGPYEQYF. The CDR3 DNA sequence: TGTGCCAGCAGCCTTGGACTAGCGGGAGGGCCATACGAGCAGTACTTC.

The chain couples TRBV19 to TRBJ2-3, with 8 bases lining up with TRBD1. CDR1 is LNHDA and CDR2 is SQIVND in the germline V gene (reference sequence). Trimming at V came to 6 bases and at J to 4 bases, leaving 9 bases not matched to a gene. There are 15 residues in the CDR3. This CDR3 is CASSQGTGEADTQYF. In nucleotides, the CDR3 is TGTGCCAGTAGCCAAGGGACAGGAGAGGCAGATACGCAGTATTTT.

The chain uses TRBV6-5 and TRBJ2-1; D might be TRBD2 (6 bases). The germline V gene has CDR1 MNHEY and CDR2 SVGAGI. This CDR3 is 12 amino acids long. V was cut by 4 bases and J by 5 bases, with 6 bases left in between. The DNA of the CDR3 is TGTGCCAGCAGTTCGGGGGACAATGAGCAGTTCTTC. Encoded protein: CASSSGDNEQFF.

DNA of the CDR3: TGCGCCAGCAGCCACGGACTAGCGAACAATGAGCAGTTCTTC. As protein: CASSHGLANNEQFF. This chain joins TRBV4-1 and TRBJ2-1; TRBD2 matches at 9 bases. V lost 3 bases to trimming and J lost 5 bases; unmatched junction nucleotides: 2. This CDR3 contains 14 residues. Germline V gives CDR1 MGHRA, CDR2 YSYEKL.

The chain recombines TRBV7-2 with TRBJ2-1; 13 bases are a match to TRBD2. Germline V gives CDR1 SGHTA, CDR2 FQGNSA. V shed 4 bases and J 4 bases; nucleotides not matched to a gene: 10. The CDR3 covers 18 residues. The CDR3 spells CASSSKPLAGGGYNEQFF. CDR3 nucleotide sequence: TGTGCCAGCAGCTCTAAACCACTAGCGGGAGGGGGGTACAATGAGCAGTTCTTC.

The chain uses TRBV27 and TRBJ1-1; 7 bases are shared with TRBD1. CDR1 MNHEY and CDR2 SMNVEV come from the germline V gene (reference sequence). This CDR3 contains 15 residues. Trimming at V came to 3 bases and at J to 1 base, leaving 5 bases not matched to a gene. This chain's CDR3 is CASSLGQNWNTEAFF. In DNA, the CDR3 is TGTGCCAGCAGTTTGGGACAGAACTGGAACACTGAAGCTTTCTTT.

The rearrangement links TRBV10-3 to TRBJ2-3, with 9 nucleotides matching TRBD1. Per the germline V gene, CDR1 is ENHRY and CDR2 is SYGVKD. The CDR3 contains 14 residues. Trimming cost V 7 bases and J 3 bases; bases outside gene matches: 5. This CDR3 reads CAITGGQGTDTQYF. In DNA, the CDR3 is TGTGCCATCACCGGAGGACAGGGGACAGATACGCAGTATTTT.

This chain connects TRBV2 to TRBJ2-1; weak D call: TRBD2 (5 bases). The germline V gene encodes CDR1 SNHLY and CDR2 FYNNEI. V was pared by 8 bases and J by 2 bases, with 13 bases between. The CDR3 is made up of 14 amino acids. CDR3 sequence (DNA): TGTGCCAGCGATTCGAGGGATACCTACAATGAGCAGTTCTTC. Translated, it gives CASDSRDTYNEQFF.

J is TRBJ1-5 and V is TRBV5-8; 7 positions agree with TRBD1. V lost 3 bases, J lost 4 bases, and 1 base stayed unmatched. This CDR3 is built from 13 residues. Germline loops: CDR1 SGHTS, CDR2 YDEGEE. CDR3 nucleotides: TGTGCCAGCAGCTGGGACAGAAATCAGCCCCAGCATTTT. Protein: CASSWDRNQPQHF. Based on the CDR3 plus reference TRBV5-8 and TRBJ1-5, the full variable domain is EAGVTQSPTHLIKTRGQQATLRCSPISGHTSVYWYQQALGLGLQFLLWYDEGEERNRGNFPPRFSGRQFPNYSSELNVNALELEDSALYLCASSWDRNQPQHFGDGTRLSIL.

The V gene is TRBV19, the J gene TRBJ2-1, with 9 nucleotides matching TRBD2. This CDR3 comprises 15 residues. J lost 7 bases, V lost 5 bases, and 9 bases had no gene match. Germline lookup yields CDR1 LNHDA and CDR2 SQIVND (reference sequence). CDR3 in DNA: TGTGCCAGTAGTGCCATCGCGGGAGGGTTGAATGAGCAGTTCTTC. As protein: CASSAIAGGLNEQFF.

This clone has more than one count but fewer than ten. At one boundary the junction diverges from the germline segment, which might be a read error. The chain joins TRBV7-9 to TRBJ2-7; D is unresolved. There are 12 residues in the CDR3. Germline CDR1 SEHNR, CDR2 FQNEAQ (reference sequence). In nucleotides, the CDR3 is TGTTCCAGCAGCTCAGTTGCCTACGAGCAGTACTTC. This translates into CSSSSVAYEQYF.

V usage is TRBV30 and J usage is TRBJ1-1, with TRBD1 as a possible D gene (5 bases). There are 13 residues in the CDR3. Germline V gene lookup returns CDR1 GTSNPN and CDR2 SVGIG (reference sequence). Deletions cut 0 bases from V and 6 bases from J, with 11 bases between. The CDR3 nucleotides are TGTGCCTGGAGTGTACAAGGGGACTCTGAAGCTTTCTTT. Its translation: CAWSVQGDSEAFF.

The chain is built from TRBV29-1 and TRBJ2-7; 7 positions agree with TRBD1. The CDR3 extends over 14 amino acids. Germline trimming cut 2 bases from V and 7 bases from J; bases unmatched to any gene: 11. Germline V CDR1 and CDR2: SQVTM, ANQGSEA. CDR3 sequence (DNA): TGCAGCGTTGAACATTTCGGCTCGACAGGGGAGCAGTACTTC. It is translated as CSVEHFGSTGEQYF.

The chain links TRBV15 to TRBJ2-1; tentative D call: TRBD2 (6 bases). Germline V CDR1 and CDR2: LNHNV, YYDKDF (reference sequence). The CDR3 extends over 15 amino acids. Trimming cost V 0 bases and J 6 bases, with 12 bases left between them. The CDR3 protein is CATSREDGSLNEQFF. The CDR3 coding sequence is TGTGCCACCAGCAGAGAGGACGGGAGTCTCAATGAGCAGTTCTTC.

This clone was detected once. The chain is built from TRBV2 and TRBJ2-5; 11 nucleotides agree with TRBD2. The V gene end was trimmed by 2 bases and the J gene end by 5 bases; junction bases not matched to a gene: 7. Germline loops: CDR1 SNHLY, CDR2 FYNNEI. The CDR3 covers 16 residues. This CDR3 reads CASSERVAGGQETQYF. CDR3 in DNA: TGTGCCAGCAGTGAACGGGTAGCGGGAGGGCAGGAGACCCAGTACTTC.

The table lists this clone with a few counts. The chain links TRBV5-1 to TRBJ2-5; tentative D call: TRBD1 (6 bases). Matching the DNA end better, TRBJ2-7 makes the J call doubtful. Germline lookup yields CDR1 SGHRS and CDR2 YFSETQ. This CDR3 is 14 amino acids long. The CDR3 sequence is CASSRDTSAYEQYF. CDR3 DNA: TGCGCCAGCAGCCGGGACACCTCGGCCTACGAGCAGTACTTC.

The chain combines TRBV27 with TRBJ2-1; D remains unclear. V was clipped by 2 bases and J by 4 bases, with 6 bases between them. The germline V gene encodes CDR1 MNHEY and CDR2 SMNVEV (reference sequence). The CDR3 consists of 13 residues. Here the CDR3 DNA reads TGTGCCAGCAGTTTAAATTATTACAATGAGCAGTTCTTC. Translated, it gives CASSLNYYNEQFF.

V usage is TRBV27 and J usage is TRBJ2-5; 12 bases fit TRBD1. The germline gives CDR1 MNHEY, CDR2 SMNVEV (reference sequence). This CDR3 has 17 amino acids. The junction had 12 bases not matched to a gene; V was cut back by 8 bases and J by 2 bases. CDR3 in amino acids: CASAGQGAEGGQETQYF. In DNA, the CDR3 is TGTGCCAGCGCGGGACAGGGGGCGGAAGGGGGGCAAGAGACCCAGTACTTC.

This clone was recorded only once. The chain joins TRBV7-6 to TRBJ2-1, with 8 bases fitting TRBD1. CDR1 is SGHVS, CDR2 FNYEAQ, per germline. V lost 3 bases, J lost 7 bases, and 8 bases stayed unmatched. This CDR3 spans 15 amino acids. The CDR3, as DNA: TGTGCCAGCAGCTTCCTTTTGGGACAGGCAAATGAGCAGTTCTTC. This codes for CASSFLLGQANEQFF.

The chain links TRBV7-9 to TRBJ1-6, with D uncertain. This CDR3 is 13 amino acids long. Germline V lookup: CDR1 SEHNR, CDR2 FQNEAQ (reference sequence). With 2 bases removed from V and 9 bases from J, the gap between germline ends came to 8 bases. CDR3 DNA sequence: TGTGCCAGCAGCTTAAACCCGGGTTCACCCCTCCACTTT. It is translated as CASSLNPGSPLHF.

V and J are TRBV7-9 and TRBJ2-3; no reliable D call. V was trimmed by 5 bases and J by 4 bases, leaving 4 bases between them. The CDR3 sequence is 11 residues long. Germline lookup yields CDR1 SEHNR and CDR2 FQNEAQ (reference sequence). Here the CDR3 reads CASSLSDTQYF. The CDR3, as DNA: TGTGCCAGCAGCCTCTCAGATACGCAGTATTTT.

The chain carries TRBV5-4 and TRBJ1-6; D not resolved. Germline CDR1 reads SGHNT; CDR2 reads YYREEE (reference sequence). The CDR3 spans 12 residues. The V and J ends lost 2 bases and 9 bases respectively, with 6 bases between them. The CDR3 is CASSFGTSPLHF. The CDR3 DNA reads as TGTGCCAGCAGCTTCGGTACTTCACCCCTCCACTTT.

The chain couples TRBV7-3 to TRBJ2-5, with 11 bases aligning to TRBD2. CDR1 is SGHTA and CDR2 is FQGTGA in the germline V gene. The CDR3 runs 17 residues. The ends lost 4 bases at V and 1 base at J; junction bases unmatched: 8. The CDR3 nucleotides are TGTGCCAGCAGCTCCTTCGGACTAGCGGGCTCCCAAGAGACCCAGTACTTC. This translates into CASSSFGLAGSQETQYF.

The chain links TRBV5-1 to TRBJ2-7; TRBD2 might be the D (6 bases). Germline-derived CDR1 and CDR2 are SGHRS and YFSETQ. The length of the CDR3 is 13 residues. Trimming shortened V by 2 bases and J by 4 bases, and 10 bases separated the two germline ends. In nucleotides, the CDR3 is TGCGCCAGCAGCTTAGGGGAGGATTACGAGCAGTACTTC. It is translated as CASSLGEDYEQYF.

V is TRBV30 and J is TRBJ2-5, with 7 bases fitting TRBD1. Trimming took 0 bases from V and 4 from J; bases not matched to a gene: 5. The CDR3 totals 14 residues. From germline, CDR1 is GTSNPN and CDR2 SVGIG (reference sequence). DNA for the CDR3: TGTGCCTGGAGTGTAAAGGGGGCGGGAGAGACCCAGTACTTC. Protein sequence: CAWSVKGAGETQYF.

The CDR3 coding sequence is TGTGCCAGTAGTAATAGCGGGCCCTCCTACAATGAGCAGTTCTTC. Translating it yields CASSNSGPSYNEQFF. The chain is built from TRBV19 and TRBJ2-1, with TRBD2 identical over 7 bases. Germline-derived CDR1 and CDR2 are LNHDA and SQIVND (reference sequence). The junction had 3 bases not matched to a gene; V was cut back by 4 bases and J by 0 bases. There are 15 residues in the CDR3.